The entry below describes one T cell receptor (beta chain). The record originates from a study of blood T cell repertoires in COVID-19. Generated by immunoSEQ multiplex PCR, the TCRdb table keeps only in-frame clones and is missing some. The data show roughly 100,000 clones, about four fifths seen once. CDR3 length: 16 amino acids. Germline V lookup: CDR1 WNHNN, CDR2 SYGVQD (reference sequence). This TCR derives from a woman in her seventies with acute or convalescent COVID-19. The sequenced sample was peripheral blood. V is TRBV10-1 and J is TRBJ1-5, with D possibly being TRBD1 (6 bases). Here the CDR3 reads CAPVEQGILMTQPQHF. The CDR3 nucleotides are TGCGCACCAGTCGAACAGGGAATCCTCATGACTCAGCCCCAGCATTTT.